This T cell receptor (beta chain) was sequenced for a study of blood T cell repertoires in COVID-19. Study-wide context: Material from acute and convalescent COVID-19 was sourced from the United States, Italy and Spain.

With 3 bases removed from V and 5 bases from J, the gap between germline ends came to 13 bases. This CDR3 region has 14 residues. Germline V gene lookup returns CDR1 SGHRS and CDR2 YFSETQ. Original handling: Researchers report that nucleated cell counts were estimated from reference gene primer amplification. This table comes from immunoSEQ multiplex PCR, and its TCRdb copy is limited to in-frame clones, with some not included. The V and J calls and the clone size are those of that table, but D and trimming were determined from the DNA. The sample consists of 200,000 to 250,000 clones, 84% of them appearing once. As for this clone: Other DNA sequences of this sample code for an identical CDR3.

Patients from Seattle were sampled longitudinally, starting during active infection. The receptor was isolated from a woman aged 80 or over with COVID-19, enrolled during active disease. The J gene is TRBJ2-3, the V gene TRBV5-1; tentatively, D is TRBD2 (5 bases). Material: peripheral blood. The CDR3 DNA is TGCGCCAGCAGCTCCGGACTGGCGGGAGATACGCAGTATTTT. This codes for CASSSGLAGDTQYF.